The 30 T cell receptor beta chains below come from one sample, sequenced in a study of cytomegalovirus exposure and HLA in healthy donors. With 60 Vbeta and 13 Jbeta primers, the PCR was carried out. TCRdb keeps only in-frame clones here, not all; method: immunoSEQ multiplex PCR. The data hold around 190,000 clones, with approximately 86% observed a single time. Sample: PBMCs. The receptors here all came from a young woman in good health and CMV-seronegative.

The chain recombines TRBV27 with TRBJ2-1; possible D gene TRBD1, 5 bases. Trimming took off 6 bases at V and 2 bases at J, with 14 bases between the two ends. In germline, CDR1 is MNHEY, CDR2 SMNVEV (reference sequence). This CDR3 has 15 amino acids. CDR3 region: CASSAAGRAYNEQFF. CDR3 DNA: TGTGCCAGCAGCGCCGCAGGGCGAGCCTACAATGAGCAGTTCTTC.

The V gene is TRBV10-2, the J gene TRBJ2-7; no clear D gene. Deletions cut 0 bases from V and 3 bases from J, with 12 bases between. CDR3 length equals 15 residues. From germline, CDR1 is WSHSY and CDR2 SAAADI. CDR3 residues: CASSESPGQDYEQYF. CDR3 coding DNA: TGCGCCAGCAGTGAGTCCCCCGGCCAGGACTACGAGCAGTACTTC.

This rearrangement joins TRBV28 to TRBJ2-6; D may be TRBD1 (5 bases). The V end was cut by 10 bases, the J end by 0 bases, with 16 bases between. This CDR3 has 16 amino acids. CDR1 is MDHEN, CDR2 SYDVKM, per germline. The CDR3 sequence: CAICKGRISGANVLTF. In DNA, the CDR3 is TGTGCCATATGCAAGGGGCGGATCTCTGGGGCCAACGTCCTGACTTTC.

The chain has TRBV6-1 and TRBJ2-7, with 12 bases lining up with TRBD1. The ends lost 6 bases at V and 4 bases at J; junction bases unmatched: 4. Germline lookup yields CDR1 MNHNS and CDR2 SASEGT. The CDR3 runs to 14 residues. The CDR3 nucleotides read TGTGCCAGCAGAGGGACAGGGGGCCGATACGAGCAGTACTTC. Protein sequence: CASRGTGGRYEQYF.

This clone was counted once. The rearrangement links TRBV11-2 to TRBJ1-1; TRBD1 might be the D (5 bases). Trimming stripped 2 bases from V and 6 bases from J, with 7 bases between. Germline-derived CDR1 and CDR2 are SGHAT and FQNNGV. The CDR3 is 12 residues long. The CDR3 bases are TGTGCCAGCAGCTTACGGGGGGCTGAAGCTTTCTTT. It yields the protein CASSLRGAEAFF. The full variable domain, in which reference TRBV11-2 and TRBJ1-1 provide the parts outside the CDR3, is EAGVAQSPRYKIIEKRQSVAFWCNPISGHATLYWYQQILGQGPKLLIQFQNNGVVDDSQLPKDRFSAERLKGVDSTLKIQPAKLEDSAVYLCASSLRGAEAFFGQGTRLTVV.

The CDR3 spells CASSEREKNEQFF. CDR3 nucleotide sequence: TGTGCCAGCAGTGAACGGGAGAAGAATGAGCAGTTCTTC. V usage is TRBV2 and J usage is TRBJ2-1; tentatively, D is TRBD2 (6 bases). CDR1 is SNHLY, CDR2 FYNNEI, per germline. The CDR3 has 13 residues. Trimming pared 2 bases from V and 7 bases from J, leaving 9 bases between.

This sequence joins TRBV6-1 and TRBJ1-5; the D is unclear. Trimming took 5 bases from V and 9 from J, leaving 11 bases between them. The CDR3 is made up of 12 amino acids. Germline assignment: CDR1 MNHNS and CDR2 SASEGT. The DNA for the CDR3 is TGTGCCAGCAGTTATGGGCTCGGGCCCCAGCATTTT. Translation gives CASSYGLGPQHF.

The rearrangement uses TRBV9 and TRBJ2-7, with D perhaps matching TRBD2 (6 bases). The CDR3 has 14 amino acids. Trimming removed 5 bases from V and 2 bases from J, with 14 bases in between. Germline CDR1 reads SGDLS; CDR2 reads YYNGEE. The CDR3 sequence: CASSGGSRPYEQYF. The CDR3 DNA reads TGTGCCAGCAGTGGGGGGAGCCGCCCCTACGAGCAGTACTTC. The full variable domain, its missing parts supplied by reference TRBV9 and TRBJ2-7, is DSGVTQTPKHLITATGQRVTLRCSPRSGDLSVYWYQQSLDQGLQFLIQYYNGEERAKGNILERFSAQQFPDLHSELNLSSLELGDSALYFCASSGGSRPYEQYFGPGTRLTVT.

The chain recombines TRBV29-1 with TRBJ1-5; 8 bases align to TRBD1. This CDR3 spans 12 amino acids. Losses at the gene ends were 6 bases for V and 4 bases for J; bases not matched to a gene: 2. Germline V gene lookup returns CDR1 SQVTM and CDR2 ANQGSEA. CDR3 protein: CSVRQGNQPQHF. DNA of the CDR3: TGCAGCGTCCGACAGGGGAATCAGCCCCAGCATTTT.

The chain uses TRBV18 and TRBJ2-1; D call uncertain. Germline V CDR1 and CDR2: KGHSH, LQKENI. This CDR3 is built from 14 residues. Trimming stripped 3 bases from V and 2 bases from J, with 8 bases between. The CDR3, as DNA: TGTGCCAGCTCACCGCCTGACACCTACAATGAGCAGTTCTTC. Encoded protein: CASSPPDTYNEQFF.

This chain uses TRBV11-2 with TRBJ2-2; 9 nucleotides line up with TRBD2. The CDR3 runs 17 residues. After removal of 6 bases from V and 7 bases from J, the junction contained 15 bases not matched to a gene. The germline V gene has CDR1 SGHAT and CDR2 FQNNGV. The CDR3 loop is CASRSLHRTSEGGELFF. The CDR3 DNA reads TGTGCCAGCAGGTCCCTTCATCGGACTAGCGAGGGCGGGGAGCTGTTTTTT.

V gene TRBV6-6 combines with J gene TRBJ1-2; 7 bases line up with TRBD1. With 10 bases clipped from V and 4 bases from J, the junction kept 9 bases outside the gene matches. CDR1 MNHNY and CDR2 SVGAGI come from the germline V gene (reference sequence). CDR3 length: 13 amino acids. The CDR3 spells CATRPGGPYGYTF. The CDR3 region has the DNA TGTGCCACTAGGCCAGGGGGACCCTATGGCTACACCTTC.

The chain combines TRBV28 with TRBJ2-4, with TRBD2 matching over 8 bases. Germline CDR1 reads MDHEN; CDR2 reads SYDVKM. This CDR3 comprises 12 residues. With V trimmed by 8 bases and J by 10 bases, 7 bases remained unmatched. The CDR3 coding sequence is TGTGCCAGCTCCGGGACTAGTCCAATTCAGTACTTC. Protein: CASSGTSPIQYF.

This rearrangement joins TRBV6-5 to TRBJ1-5; D uncertain. The CDR3 loop spans 13 amino acids. Trimming took 2 bases from V and 9 from J, leaving 11 bases between them. The germline V gene encodes CDR1 MNHEY and CDR2 SVGAGI. The CDR3, as DNA: TGTGCCAGCAGTTACGGGCCACTGAGGCCCCAGCATTTT. Amino acids: CASSYGPLRPQHF.

The chain employs TRBV28 and TRBJ1-1; possibly TRBD1 for D (5 bases). The CDR3 is 13 residues long. Germline CDR1 is MDHEN and CDR2 is SYDVKM. Trimming stripped 2 bases from V and 4 bases from J, with 8 bases between. CDR3 protein: CASSLGGGTEAFF. For the CDR3, the DNA is TGTGCCAGCAGTTTAGGGGGGGGCACTGAAGCTTTCTTT.

This chain joins TRBV19 and TRBJ1-2, with D perhaps TRBD1 (6 bases). V lost 7 bases to trimming and J lost 8 bases, with 23 bases between them. This CDR3 has 15 amino acids. Germline V CDR1 and CDR2: LNHDA, SQIVND (reference sequence). The CDR3, as DNA: TGTGCCAGTACCTCTGGGCAGGGGTTACGCGGGGGCTACACCTTC. This gives the protein CASTSGQGLRGGYTF.

The chain has TRBV7-2 and TRBJ2-7; 8 bases line up with TRBD2. V was pared by 7 bases and J by 1 base, with 12 bases of the junction left unmatched. Germline CDR1 is SGHTA and CDR2 is FQGNSA. The CDR3 totals 16 residues. This CDR3 is CASTDTGGGESYEQYF. DNA of the CDR3: TGTGCCAGCACCGACACCGGGGGGGGCGAGTCCTACGAGCAGTACTTC.

This chain uses TRBV9 with TRBJ2-1, with TRBD2 matching 7 bases. Trimming cost V 0 bases and J 0 bases; bases outside gene matches: 6. Per the germline V gene, CDR1 is SGDLS and CDR2 is YYNGEE. The CDR3 loop spans 17 amino acids. This CDR3 reads CASSVGPRESSYNEQFF. CDR3 DNA sequence: TGTGCCAGCAGCGTAGGTCCGCGGGAGAGCTCCTACAATGAGCAGTTCTTC.

The chain joins TRBV29-1 to TRBJ2-5, with D possibly TRBD1 on 6 matching bases. The end of the DNA is better explained by TRBJ2-7, so the J call may be wrong. Germline CDR1 and CDR2: SQVTM and ANQGSEA. The CDR3 contains 12 residues. The CDR3 is CSVEGQAYEQYF. For the CDR3, the DNA is TGCAGCGTTGAAGGACAGGCCTACGAGCAGTACTTC.

J is TRBJ1-4 and V is TRBV10-2; 7 nucleotides agree with TRBD1. V dropped 7 bases and J dropped 3; count of bases not matched to a gene: 5. The CDR3 sequence is 14 residues long. CDR1 is WSHSY and CDR2 is SAAADI in the germline V gene. The CDR3 DNA follows: TGCGCCAGCAAGACCGGGACAGCTAATGAAAAACTGTTTTTT. Its protein is CASKTGTANEKLFF.

The chain couples TRBV5-5 to TRBJ1-5; possibly TRBD1 for D (5 bases). V dropped 1 base and J dropped 1 base, with 12 bases sitting between them. Germline CDR1 reads SGHKS; CDR2 reads YYEKEE (reference sequence). The CDR3 totals 16 residues. The CDR3 here is CASSLYGGSSNQPQHF. The CDR3 bases are TGTGCCAGCAGCTTGTATGGGGGGAGCAGCAATCAGCCCCAGCATTTT.

This clone has a single count. The chain employs TRBV6-5 and TRBJ2-1; TRBD2 agrees at 8 bases. The germline V gene has CDR1 MNHEY and CDR2 SVGAGI. This CDR3 is built from 13 residues. With V trimmed by 3 bases and J by 6 bases, 1 base remained unmatched. The CDR3 nucleotides read TGTGCCAGCAGTTATCGGGGGGGCAATGAGCAGTTCTTC. Translating gives CASSYRGGNEQFF.

The V gene is TRBV5-4, the J gene TRBJ2-1; TRBD2 matches 13 bases. Germline V gene data show CDR1 as SGHNT and CDR2 as YYREEE (reference sequence). The length of the CDR3 is 16 residues. After removal of 5 bases from V and 4 bases from J, the junction contained 6 bases not matched to a gene. The CDR3 protein is CASSRSGLAGYNEQFF. The CDR3 DNA reads as TGTGCCAGCAGTCGATCGGGACTAGCGGGGTACAATGAGCAGTTCTTC.

CDR3 sequence reads: CASSLSVNEQFF. The CDR3 coding sequence is TGTGCCAGCAGCTTGTCCGTAAATGAGCAGTTCTTC. The chain links TRBV11-3 to TRBJ2-1; D call uncertain. V was shortened by 3 bases and J by 7 bases, with 7 bases between the two germline ends. From germline, CDR1 is SGHNT and CDR2 YENEEA. The CDR3 length is 12 residues.

J is TRBJ2-3 and V is TRBV5-1; no firm D call. The V end was cut by 6 bases, the J end by 1 base, with 9 bases between. Germline CDR1 SGHRS, CDR2 YFSETQ. The CDR3 is made up of 13 amino acids. The CDR3 region has the DNA TGCGCCAGCAACGCAGGTGGCACAGATACGCAGTATTTT. The encoded protein is CASNAGGTDTQYF.

This chain connects TRBV19 to TRBJ2-1; 13 nucleotides match TRBD2. The V segment lost 1 base and the J segment 6 bases; nucleotides outside the gene matches: 9. Germline CDR1 and CDR2: LNHDA and SQIVND (reference sequence). The CDR3 is 18 amino acids. The chain's CDR3 is CASSIGTGLAGAGNEQFF. CDR3 DNA sequence: TGTGCCAGTAGTATAGGCACCGGACTAGCGGGAGCAGGCAATGAGCAGTTCTTC.

This clone was observed a few times. V gene TRBV7-8 combines with J gene TRBJ1-1, with a tentative D call TRBD1 (5 bases). The germline CDR1 and CDR2 sequences are SGHVS and FQNEAQ. CDR3 length equals 16 residues. V lost 1 base, J lost 0 bases, and 12 bases lay in between. CDR3: CASSLGGEGMNTEAFF. In nucleotides, the CDR3 is TGTGCCAGCAGCTTAGGGGGGGAGGGGATGAACACTGAAGCTTTCTTT.

The chain uses TRBV7-2 and TRBJ2-2; TRBD2 matches 9 bases. The V and J ends lost 4 bases and 3 bases, in that order; junction bases with no gene match: 12. This CDR3 has 18 amino acids. Germline-derived CDR1 and CDR2 are SGHTA and FQGNSA. The DNA for the CDR3 is TGTGCCAGCAGCTCAATCCTGGGGCTAGCGGGATACACCGGGGAGCTGTTTTTT. Its translation: CASSSILGLAGYTGELFF.

This chain uses TRBV27 with TRBJ2-5, with unresolved D. The CDR3 is 13 amino acids. Germline V gene lookup returns CDR1 MNHEY and CDR2 SMNVEV (reference sequence). Trimming took off 2 bases at V and 2 bases at J, with 6 bases between the two ends. CDR3 loop: CASSLGRQETQYF. In nucleotides, the CDR3 is TGTGCCAGCAGTTTAGGCAGGCAAGAGACCCAGTACTTC.

The V and J genes are TRBV20-1 and TRBJ1-2; D may be TRBD1 (6 bases). The germline CDR1 and CDR2 sequences are DFQATT and SNEGSKA (reference sequence). V lost 6 bases and J lost 3, with 8 bases in between. This CDR3 has 11 residues. The CDR3 loop is CSAQGYYGYTF. The DNA for the CDR3 is TGCAGTGCCCAGGGGTACTATGGCTACACCTTC.